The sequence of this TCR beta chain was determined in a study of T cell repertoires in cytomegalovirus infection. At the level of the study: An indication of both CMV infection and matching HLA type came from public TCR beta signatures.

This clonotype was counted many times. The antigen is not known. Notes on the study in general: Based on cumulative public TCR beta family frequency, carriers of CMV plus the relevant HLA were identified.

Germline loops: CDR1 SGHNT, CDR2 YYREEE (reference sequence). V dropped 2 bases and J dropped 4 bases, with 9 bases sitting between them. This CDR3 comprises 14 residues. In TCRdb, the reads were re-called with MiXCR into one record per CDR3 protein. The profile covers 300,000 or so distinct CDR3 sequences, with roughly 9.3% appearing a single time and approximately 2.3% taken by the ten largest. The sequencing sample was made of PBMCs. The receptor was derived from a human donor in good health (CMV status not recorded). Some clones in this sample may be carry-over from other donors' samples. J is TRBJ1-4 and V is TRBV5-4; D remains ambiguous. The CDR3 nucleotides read TGTGCCAGCAGCTTCGGGCAGAGTAATGAAAAACTGTTTTTT. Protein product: CASSFGQSNEKLFF. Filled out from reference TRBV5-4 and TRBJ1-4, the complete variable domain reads ETGVTQSPTHLIKTRGQQVTLRCSSQSGHNTVSWYQQALGQGPQFIFQYYREEENGRGNFPPRFSGLQFPNYSSELNVNALELDDSALYLCASSFGQSNEKLFFGSGTQLSVL.